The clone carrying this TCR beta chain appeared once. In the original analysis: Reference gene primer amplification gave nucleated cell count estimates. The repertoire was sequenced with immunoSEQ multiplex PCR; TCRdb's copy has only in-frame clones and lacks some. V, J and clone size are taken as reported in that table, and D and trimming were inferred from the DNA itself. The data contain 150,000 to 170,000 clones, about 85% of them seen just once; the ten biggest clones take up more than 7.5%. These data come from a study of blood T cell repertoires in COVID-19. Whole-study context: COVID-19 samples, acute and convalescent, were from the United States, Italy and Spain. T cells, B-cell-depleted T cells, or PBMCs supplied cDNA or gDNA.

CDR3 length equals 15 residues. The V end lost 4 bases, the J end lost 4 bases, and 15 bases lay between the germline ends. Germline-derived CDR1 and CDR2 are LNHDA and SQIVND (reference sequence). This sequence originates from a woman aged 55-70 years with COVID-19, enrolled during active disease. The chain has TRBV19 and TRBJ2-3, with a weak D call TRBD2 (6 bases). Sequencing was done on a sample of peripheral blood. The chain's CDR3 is CASSTGLSQSDTQYF. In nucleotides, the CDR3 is TGTGCCAGTAGTACCGGACTATCGCAGTCAGATACGCAGTATTTT.